Given below is one T cell receptor (beta chain) in context. Its antigen is not known. V lost 3 bases, J lost 0 bases, and 6 bases stayed unmatched. There are 17 residues in the CDR3. Produced via immunoSEQ multiplex PCR; TCRdb's table is partial and in-frame only. The sample lists about 77,000 clones, more than 80% seen once, with approximately 0.8% in the top ten. Documented time point: week 23, last vaccination. The study gave 300 ug of mutant IDH1 20-mer peptide per vaccine dose, with topical imiquimod. These data originate in a study of a mutant IDH1 vaccine in newly diagnosed glioma. The J gene is TRBJ1-3, the V gene TRBV23-1; the match to TRBD1 covers 9 bases. TRBV23-1 belongs to the ORF category, with a function that is uncertain. The TCR comes from a woman between 50 and 59 years old with glioma. The material was PBMCs, obtained from a glioma patient whose treatment included an IDH1 peptide vaccine. CDR3: CASSHPTGGPSGNTIYF. The CDR3 region has the DNA TGCGCCAGCAGTCACCCAACAGGGGGCCCCTCTGGAAACACCATATATTTT.